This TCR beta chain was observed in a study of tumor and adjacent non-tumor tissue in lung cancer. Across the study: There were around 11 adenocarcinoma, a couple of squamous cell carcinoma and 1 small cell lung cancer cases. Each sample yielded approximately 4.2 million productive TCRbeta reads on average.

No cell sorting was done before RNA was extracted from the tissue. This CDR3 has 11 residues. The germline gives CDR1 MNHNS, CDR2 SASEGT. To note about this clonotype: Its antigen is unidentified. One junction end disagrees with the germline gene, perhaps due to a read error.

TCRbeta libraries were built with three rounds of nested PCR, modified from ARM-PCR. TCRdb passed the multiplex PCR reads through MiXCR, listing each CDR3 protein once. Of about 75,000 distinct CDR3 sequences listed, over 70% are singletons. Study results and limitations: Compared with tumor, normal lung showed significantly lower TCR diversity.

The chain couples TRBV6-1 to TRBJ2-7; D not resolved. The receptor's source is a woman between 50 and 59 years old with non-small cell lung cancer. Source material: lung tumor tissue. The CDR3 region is CASSDPRFIHF. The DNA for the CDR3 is TGTGCCAGCAGTGATCCTAGATTCATACACTTC.